This record looks at one TCR beta chain sequence and its context. What it binds is not known. The treatment was: oral pan-JAK inhibitor, 5-10 mg twice daily. The study team obtained lesional scalp punch biopsies and peripheral blood from alopecia areata patients. These data come from a study of CD8+ T cells in alopecia areata. Germline V gives CDR1 LNHDA, CDR2 SQIVND (reference sequence). The length of the CDR3 is 15 residues. V was clipped by 6 bases and J by 3 bases; unmatched bases: 7. Whole-study results and caveats: In scalp, tofacitinib significantly decreased clonality and expanded CD8+ clones among the top 100. A great number of expanded lesional clones endured in scalp and blood during tofacitinib. Scalp data also include sequences from resident alphabeta T cells of normal skin.

Reverse transcription of extracted RNA yielded cDNA, which provided the sequencing template. Here immunoSEQ multiplex PCR was the method, and the copy in TCRdb shows in-frame clones only, minus some. The sample has more than 140,000 clones; about 88% are singletons. The clonotype originates from a human donor with alopecia areata. The specimen comprised CD8+ T cells sorted from blood, sampled at week 4, from a patient treated with tofacitinib. The chain has TRBV19 and TRBJ2-7; TRBD1 agrees at 11 bases. In DNA, the CDR3 is TGTGCCAGTAGCTATGGACAGGGGGCGATCTACGAGCAGTACTTC. Amino acids: CASSYGQGAIYEQYF.